This entry concerns a single T cell receptor (beta chain). Its antigen is not yet known. The input lacks base qualities; no much larger clone sits a single base away. Preparation of the library involved the immunoSEQ multiplex PCR assay. In most patients, genomic DNA was isolated using the Qiagen DNeasy Blood and Tissue Kit and sent frozen to Adaptive Biotechnologies for TCR sequencing. For most patients, high-throughput TCR-beta CDR3 sequencing of genomic DNA was performed by Adaptive Biotechnologies. In the paper's pipeline: TCR sequencing data for around 19 patients were retrieved from Adaptive's ImmunoSEQ software; a few other patients were processed with MiXCR and VDJtools. CD4 versus CD8 sorting errors were corrected by removing sequences found in both subsets at a frequency ratio below 5:1. Because the origin of CDR3 nucleotide sequences shared between donor and recipient could not be assigned, those sequences were removed. At least 2-fold expansion over unstimulated cells and a minimum CFSE-low frequency of 0.002% (template counts) or 0.001% (read counts) were required for clones to be classified as alloreactive. Mappable clones were those detected in sequenced pre-transplant spleen, lymph node, or MLR CFSE-low populations of the donor or recipient. The cumulative frequency of alloreactive clones was calculated as a percentage of all sequences, weighted by copy number. The immuneACCESS repertoire file appears here via TCRdb, limited to in-frame rearrangements. These files lack a portion of the clones; in checked studies, under half of the deficit traces to unresolved V genes, and the cause of the others is not known. V, J and clone size reflect that table, while D and trimming were determined from the DNA. Within this sample are tens of thousands of clones, with nearly 95% of them counted one time only. The top ten hold less than 0.25% of the sample.

Reading the label with the study, this specimen's time point is: cells obtained before transplantation from donor or recipient. CD3+CD4+ and CD3+CD8+ populations were FACS-sorted from unstimulated pre-transplant donor and recipient cells taken from spleen or lymph nodes. This entry is derived from a study of graft-versus-host responses after intestinal transplantation (dated by TCRdb to about 2021). As for the study more broadly: The transplants that recipients received were multivisceral, liver-intestinal, or isolated intestinal. Samples from a few later patients were sequenced in-house on an Illumina MiSeq with MiXCR processing rather than by the commercial service. Donor T cell macrochimerism was defined as a peak of at least 4% donor T cells among recipient peripheral blood mononuclear cells. Alloreactive clones were identified by sequencing pre-transplant mixed lymphocyte reaction products and comparing them with unstimulated pre-transplant donor and recipient T cells. Every recipient was given anti-thymocyte globulin induction, followed by about three years of maintenance tacrolimus and steroids. Of the 20 to 25 intestinal transplant recipients enrolled in the cohort, one of whom was a retransplant, 3 patients without pretransplant specimens were excluded. After intestinal transplantation, graft-versus-host and host-versus-graft alloreactive T cell clones in the graft, circulation and bone marrow were tracked using bulk TCR-beta CDR3 sequencing. Broader findings and caveats from the paper: GvH clones were detected in recipient bone marrow, and some appeared earlier in ileal mucosa or blood, consistent with an intestinal mucosal origin. In patients with donor T cell macrochimerism, the allografts had high GvH to HvG T cell clonal ratios. The relatively low number and heterogeneity of intestinal transplant patients limited the conclusions. Early after transplant, declines in HvG clones were associated with peak levels of circulating GvH clones.

The TCR originated in a human donor who was the organ donor for an intestinal transplant. The sequenced sample was unstimulated CD8+ T cells sorted from spleen or lymph node cells, obtained before transplant.

The nucleotide sequence is TGTGCCAGCAGTTTAGGCTTGGGGTCGGGGAAAAACATTCAGTACTTC. Its translation reads: CASSLGLGSGKNIQYF. The chain is made from TRBV27 and TRBJ2-4; TRBD2 might be the D gene, on 5 matching bases. The CDR3, cysteine through phenylalanine, is 16 amino acids long. Only the CDR3 DNA stays, 48 bases, in frame from base 1. Reading the germline V gene (reference sequence) gives CDR1 MNHEY and CDR2 SMNVEV. V drops 2 bases and J drops 4 bases, leaving 15 bases in between.